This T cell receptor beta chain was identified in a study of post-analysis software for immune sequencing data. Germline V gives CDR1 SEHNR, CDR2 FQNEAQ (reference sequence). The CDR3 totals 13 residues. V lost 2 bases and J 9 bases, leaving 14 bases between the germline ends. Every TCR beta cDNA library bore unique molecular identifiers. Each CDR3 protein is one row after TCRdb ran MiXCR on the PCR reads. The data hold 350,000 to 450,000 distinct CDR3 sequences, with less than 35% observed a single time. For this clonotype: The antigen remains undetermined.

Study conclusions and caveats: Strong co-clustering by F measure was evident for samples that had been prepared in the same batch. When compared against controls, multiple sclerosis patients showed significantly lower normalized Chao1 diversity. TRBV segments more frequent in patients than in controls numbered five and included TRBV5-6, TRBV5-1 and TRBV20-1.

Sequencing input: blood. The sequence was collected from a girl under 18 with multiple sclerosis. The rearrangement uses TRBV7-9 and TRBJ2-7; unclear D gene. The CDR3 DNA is TGTGCCAGCAGCTTAATTTCGACGGCCGGGCAGTACTTC. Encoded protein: CASSLISTAGQYF.